These T cell receptor beta chains were read from a single sample in a study of vaccination and CD4 T cells after COVID-19. TCRdb fed the PCR reads into MiXCR, producing one record per CDR3 protein. The data contain about 4,000 distinct CDR3 sequences, around 38% of them singletons. Antigen specificity for these receptors is unknown. Source material: CD4+ T cells from blood, cultured in vitro. All receptors derive from a human donor who had recovered from COVID-19. CDR3s include the opening cysteine and the closing phenylalanine or tryptophan. The D gene is left open where the match is weak. Expanded clones are given a class, and other clones once, few, many or no size at all.

TRBV7-6,TRBJ2-2,TRBD2,hyperexpanded,CASSLRLAGDGTGELFF,TGTGCCAGCAGCTTACGTCTGGCGGGAGATGGCACCGGGGAGCTGTTTTTT
TRBV20-1,TRBJ1-3,-,-,CSARETGIRNTIYF,TGCAGTGCTAGAGAGACAGGAATTCGAAACACCATATATTTT
TRBV19,TRBJ2-1,TRBD2,-,CASSISGRYNEQFF,TGTGCCAGTAGTATCAGCGGGAGATACAATGAGCAGTTCTTC
TRBV20-1,TRBJ2-2,TRBD2,few,CSATGPGLAFGELFF,TGCAGTGCCACTGGACCGGGACTAGCTTTCGGGGAGCTGTTTTTT
TRBV6-2/TRBV6-3,TRBJ2-1,TRBD2,-,CASSYYREGVKFF,TGTGCCAGCAGTTACTATCGGGAGGGCGTAAAGTTCTTC
TRBV20-1,TRBJ1-1,TRBD1,few,CSARDRGLRLLNTEAFF,TGCAGTGCTAGAGACAGGGGGCTGCGTCTACTGAACACTGAAGCTTTCTTT
TRBV20-1,TRBJ1-2,-,few,CSATQDSYGYTF,TGCAGTGCCACCCAGGACAGCTATGGCTACACCTTC
TRBV6-5,TRBJ2-1,TRBD1,-,CASSYGGQGAREQFF,TGTGCCAGCAGTTACGGGGGACAGGGGGCGCGGGAGCAGTTCTTC
TRBV6-2/TRBV6-3,TRBJ2-7,-,-,CASSYRDGEQYF,TGTGCCAGCAGTTACAGGGATGGCGAGCAGTACTTC
TRBV7-8,TRBJ2-1,TRBD2,few,CASSFYYSGRWDNEQFF,TGTGCCAGCAGCTTTTACTACAGCGGGAGGTGGGACAATGAGCAGTTCTTC
TRBV6-1,TRBJ1-1,TRBD1,few,CASSRDRATEAFF,TGTGCCAGCAGTCGGGACAGGGCCACTGAAGCTTTCTTT
TRBV6-1,TRBJ1-1,TRBD1,-,CASSEATGTEAFF,TGTGCCAGCAGTGAAGCGACAGGGACTGAAGCTTTCTTT
TRBV11-1,TRBJ2-3,-,-,CASSLVVDTQYF,TGTGCCAGCAGCTTAGTTGTGGATACGCAGTATTTT
TRBV6-1,TRBJ2-3,TRBD2,medium-sized,CASSEALAGGRDTQYF,TGTGCCAGCAGTGAAGCGTTGGCGGGGGGAAGAGATACGCAGTATTTT
TRBV27,TRBJ1-2,TRBD1,medium-sized,CASSSSGQGERGYGYTF,TGTGCCAGCAGTTCATCGGGACAGGGGGAAAGGGGCTATGGCTACACCTTC
TRBV2,TRBJ2-5,TRBD2,-,CASSEGARGTSWKTQYF,TGTGCCAGCAGTGAAGGGGCTAGGGGGACTAGTTGGAAGACCCAGTACTTC
TRBV2,TRBJ2-3,TRBD2,few,CASSTSGGADTQYF,TGTGCCAGCAGTACTAGCGGGGGGGCAGATACGCAGTATTTT
TRBV20-1,TRBJ1-5,-,few,CSARDLGNSNQPQHF,TGCAGTGCTAGAGATCTGGGGAATAGCAATCAGCCCCAGCATTTT
TRBV24-1,TRBJ2-2,-,-,CATSLNTGGLFF,TGTGCCACCAGTTTGAACACCGGGGGGCTGTTTTTT
TRBV19,TRBJ1-2,-,-,CASSPVGAYYGYTF,TGTGCCAGTAGTCCCGTGGGGGCGTACTATGGCTACACCTTC
TRBV7-9,TRBJ1-3,-,few,CASSTLGNTIYF,TGTGCCAGCAGCACCCTTGGAAACACCATATATTTT
TRBV2,TRBJ1-1,-,-,CASTDNMNTEAFF,TGTGCCAGCACCGACAACATGAACACTGAAGCTTTCTTT
TRBV2,TRBJ2-4,-,few,CASRLGIGSAKNIQYF,TGTGCCAGCAGATTGGGAATCGGGTCAGCCAAAAACATTCAGTACTTC
TRBV7-8,TRBJ2-7,TRBD1,-,CASSKGQGGEQYF,TGTGCCAGCAGCAAGGGACAGGGTGGGGAGCAGTACTTC
TRBV12-3/TRBV12-4,TRBJ1-3,-,-,CASSLVWGGSGNTIYF,TGTGCCAGCAGTTTAGTCTGGGGGGGCTCTGGAAACACCATATATTTT
TRBV20-1,TRBJ1-2,TRBD1,-,CSARSWDRDYGYTF,TGCAGTGCTAGATCGTGGGACAGAGACTATGGCTACACCTTC
TRBV10-1,TRBJ2-6,-,few,CASSESAGPRTGANVLTF,TGCGCCAGCAGTGAGTCAGCCGGGCCCAGAACCGGGGCCAACGTCCTGACTTTC
TRBV7-9,TRBJ2-7,TRBD1,-,CASSSTATRTGTGGYEQYF,TGTGCCAGCAGCTCGACCGCCACTCGGACCGGGACAGGGGGCTACGAGCAGTACTTC
TRBV7-8,TRBJ2-3,TRBD2,-,CASSLARFGTRKFTDTQYF,TGTGCCAGCAGCTTAGCCCGCTTCGGGACTAGAAAATTCACAGATACGCAGTATTTT
TRBV6-1,TRBJ2-5,-,few,CASSEGGTVPETQYF,TGTGCCAGCAGTGAAGGCGGGACAGTTCCAGAGACCCAGTACTTC
TRBV29-1,TRBJ2-2,TRBD2,-,CSVEVVAGGSTGELFF,TGCAGCGTTGAAGTCGTTGCGGGAGGGTCCACCGGGGAGCTGTTTTTT
TRBV11-3,TRBJ2-1,-,few,CASSLDGSGYNEQFF,TGTGCCAGCAGCTTAGACGGGAGCGGCTACAATGAGCAGTTCTTC
TRBV20-1,TRBJ1-2,TRBD1,few,CSAWDRAGYTF,TGCAGTGCTTGGGACAGGGCGGGCTACACCTTC
TRBV30,TRBJ2-5,-,few,CAWSGGLQETQYF,TGTGCCTGGAGTGGTGGGCTGCAAGAGACCCAGTACTTC
TRBV6-5,TRBJ2-4,-,-,CASSSSRGGIKNIQYF,TGTGCCAGCAGTTCCTCCAGGGGGGGGATTAAAAACATTCAGTACTTC
TRBV2,TRBJ2-5,TRBD2,-,CASSNSGGQETQYF,TGTGCCAGCAGTAATAGCGGGGGGCAAGAGACCCAGTACTTC
TRBV12-3/TRBV12-4,TRBJ1-5,-,few,CASSFGPLGSRQHF,TGTGCCAGCAGTTTCGGACCGCTCGGATCTCGCCAGCATTTT
TRBV20-1,TRBJ1-3,TRBD1,-,CSARDQGESSGNTIYF,TGCAGTGCTAGAGATCAGGGGGAAAGCTCTGGAAACACCATATATTTT
TRBV20-1,TRBJ2-7,-,few,CSASGALNPYEQYF,TGCAGTGCGTCCGGGGCCCTAAACCCCTACGAGCAGTACTTC
TRBV4-1,TRBJ1-1,-,-,CASQPGSFDTEAFF,TGCGCCAGCCAGCCCGGCAGCTTTGACACTGAAGCTTTCTTT
TRBV2,TRBJ2-2,TRBD2,-,CASRGRGDNTGELFF,TGTGCCAGCAGAGGGCGGGGGGATAACACCGGGGAGCTGTTTTTT
TRBV6-2/TRBV6-3,TRBJ1-1,-,few,CASSYGGENTEAFF,TGTGCCAGCAGTTACGGGGGGGAGAACACTGAAGCTTTCTTT
TRBV15,TRBJ2-1,TRBD2,-,CATSRELAGYYNEQFF,TGTGCCACCAGCAGAGAACTAGCGGGCTACTACAATGAGCAGTTCTTC
TRBV12-3/TRBV12-4,TRBJ2-5,-,-,CASSHTIGTQYF,TGTGCCAGCAGTCATACGATAGGGACCCAGTACTTC
TRBV11-3,TRBJ1-1,-,few,CASSLVARLNTEAFF,TGTGCCAGCAGCTTAGTGGCCAGGCTGAACACTGAAGCTTTCTTT
TRBV5-4,TRBJ1-2,TRBD1,few,CASSWETGLRVGYTF,TGTGCCAGCAGCTGGGAGACAGGGTTGAGGGTAGGCTACACCTTC
TRBV5-1,TRBJ1-1,-,-,CASSLSGDNTEAFF,TGCGCCAGCAGCTTGAGTGGGGATAACACTGAAGCTTTCTTT
TRBV7-2,TRBJ2-5,-,-,CASRESGETQYF,TGTGCCAGCAGGGAATCCGGAGAGACCCAGTACTTC
TRBV11-3,TRBJ1-1,-,few,CASSLGIKNTEAFF,TGTGCCAGCAGCTTAGGAATTAAGAACACTGAAGCTTTCTTT
TRBV7-2,TRBJ2-3,TRBD2,few,CASSKRPRLAGSTDTQYF,TGTGCCAGCAGCAAGCGGCCTAGACTAGCGGGGAGCACAGATACGCAGTATTTT